This passage covers 2 T cell receptor beta chains from one sample sequenced in a study of post-analysis software for immune sequencing data. Study results and limitations: In patients, roughly five TRBV segments were more frequent than in controls, with TRBV5-6, TRBV5-1 and TRBV20-1 among them.

No antigen is known for these receptors. Unique molecular identifiers were present in the TCR beta cDNA libraries. TCRdb re-called the PCR reads with MiXCR, one entry per CDR3 protein. This table has 450,000 or so distinct CDR3 sequences, approximately 46% appearing once. Input material: blood. The receptor set was obtained from a girl aged 5-17 years with multiple sclerosis.

This clonotype showed up just a few times. The V gene is TRBV29-1, the J gene TRBJ2-2; D might be TRBD1 or TRBD2, each matching 5 bases. V was cut by 5 bases and J by 1 base, with 11 bases left in between. The CDR3 is 14 residues long. The germline V gene has CDR1 SQVTM and CDR2 ANQGSEA. The CDR3 here is CSVPRGRNTGELFF. Written as DNA, the CDR3 is TGCAGCGTTCCTAGGGGACGGAACACCGGGGAGCTGTTTTTT.

This clonotype appeared a few times. The chain recombines TRBV15 with TRBJ1-4; D gene unclear. The CDR3 extends over 16 amino acids. The germline CDR1 and CDR2 sequences are LNHNV and YYDKDF (reference sequence). Trimming pared 0 bases from V and 5 bases from J, leaving 13 bases between. The CDR3 DNA reads as TGTGCCACCAGCAGAGAATACCAGAGTTCGAATGAAAAACTGTTTTTT. Its protein is CATSREYQSSNEKLFF.